At least ten counts were recorded for the clone carrying this T cell receptor beta chain. Preparation of the TCRbeta library involved a method that used unique molecular identifiers. TCRdb analysed the PCR reads with MiXCR anew, one entry per CDR3 protein. The sample carries 200,000 to 250,000 distinct CDR3 sequences, roughly 9% recorded once. This sample was included in a study of T-cell reconstitution after alpha-beta-depleted transplantation in children. The germline V gene has CDR1 DFQATT and CDR2 SNEGSKA (reference sequence). This CDR3 is built from 14 residues. The ends were cut back, 2 bases at V and 6 bases at J, with 14 bases in the middle.

The starting material was PBMCs from the stem cell graft donor, obtained from the stem cell graft. This sequence originates from a human donor who donated a stem cell graft to a child with acute lymphoblastic leukemia. V gene TRBV20-1 combines with J gene TRBJ2-1; D is possibly TRBD2 (6 bases). CDR3 protein: CSARRDFPPNEQFF. The CDR3 DNA is TGCAGTGCTAGACGGGACTTCCCGCCCAATGAGCAGTTCTTC.